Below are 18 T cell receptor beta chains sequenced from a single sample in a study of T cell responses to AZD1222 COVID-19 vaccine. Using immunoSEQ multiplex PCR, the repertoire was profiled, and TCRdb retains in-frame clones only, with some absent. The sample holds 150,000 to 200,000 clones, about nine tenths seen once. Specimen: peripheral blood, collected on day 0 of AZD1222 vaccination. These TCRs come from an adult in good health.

CDR3 amino acids: CASSQGEGNSPLHF. The CDR3 nucleotides read TGTGCCAGCAGCCAGGGGGAAGGCAATTCACCCCTCCACTTT. The genes are TRBV3-1 (or the pseudogene TRBV3-2) and TRBJ1-6; D is possibly TRBD1 (5 bases). CDR3 length equals 14 residues. V dropped 3 bases and J dropped 7 bases, with 10 bases sitting between them. Germline lookup yields CDR1 LGHDT and CDR2 YNNKEL (reference sequence).

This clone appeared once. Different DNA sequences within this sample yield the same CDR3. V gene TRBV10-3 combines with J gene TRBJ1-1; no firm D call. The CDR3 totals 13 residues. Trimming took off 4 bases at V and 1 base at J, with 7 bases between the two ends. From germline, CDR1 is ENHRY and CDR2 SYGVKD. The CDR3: CAISGTGNTEAFF. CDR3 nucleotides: TGTGCCATCAGTGGGACGGGGAACACTGAAGCTTTCTTT.

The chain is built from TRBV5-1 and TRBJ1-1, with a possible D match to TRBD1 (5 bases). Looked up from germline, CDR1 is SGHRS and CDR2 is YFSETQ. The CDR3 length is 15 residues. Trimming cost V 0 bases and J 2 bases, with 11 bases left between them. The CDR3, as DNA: TGCGCCAGCAGCTTGGGTGACAGATTTAACACTGAAGCTTTCTTT. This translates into CASSLGDRFNTEAFF.

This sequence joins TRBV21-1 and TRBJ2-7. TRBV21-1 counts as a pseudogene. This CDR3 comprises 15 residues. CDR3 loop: CASSFGTVSSYEQYF. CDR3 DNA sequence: TGTGCCAGCAGCTTCGGGACGGTAAGCTCCTACGAGCAGTACTTC.

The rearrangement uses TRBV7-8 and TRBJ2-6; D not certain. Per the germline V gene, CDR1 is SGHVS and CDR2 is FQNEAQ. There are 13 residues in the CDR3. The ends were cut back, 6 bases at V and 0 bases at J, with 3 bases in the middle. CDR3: CASRGSGANVLTF. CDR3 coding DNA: TGTGCCAGCAGGGGCTCTGGGGCCAACGTCCTGACTTTC. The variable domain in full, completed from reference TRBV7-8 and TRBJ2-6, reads GAGVSQSPRYKVAKRGQDVALRCDPISGHVSLFWYQQALGQGPEFLTYFQNEAQLDKSGLPSDRFFAERPEGSVSTLKIQRTQQEDSAVYLCASRGSGANVLTFGAGSRLTVL.

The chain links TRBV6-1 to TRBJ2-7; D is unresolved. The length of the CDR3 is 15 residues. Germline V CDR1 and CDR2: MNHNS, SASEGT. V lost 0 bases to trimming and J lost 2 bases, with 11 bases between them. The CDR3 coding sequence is TGTGCCAGCAGTGAAGCGGCAAATCGGCCCTACGAGCAGTACTTC. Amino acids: CASSEAANRPYEQYF.

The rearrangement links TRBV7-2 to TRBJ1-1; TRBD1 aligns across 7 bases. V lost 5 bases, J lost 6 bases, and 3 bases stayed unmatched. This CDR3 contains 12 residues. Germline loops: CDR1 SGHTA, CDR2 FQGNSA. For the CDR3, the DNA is TGTGCCAGCAGCACGACAGGGCCTGAAGCTTTCTTT. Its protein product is CASSTTGPEAFF.

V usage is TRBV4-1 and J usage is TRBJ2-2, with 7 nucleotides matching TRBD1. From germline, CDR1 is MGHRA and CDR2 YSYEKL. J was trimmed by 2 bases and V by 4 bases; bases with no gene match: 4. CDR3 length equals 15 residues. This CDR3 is CASSPGQYNTGELFF. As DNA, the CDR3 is TGCGCCAGCAGCCCGGGACAGTATAACACCGGGGAGCTGTTTTTT.

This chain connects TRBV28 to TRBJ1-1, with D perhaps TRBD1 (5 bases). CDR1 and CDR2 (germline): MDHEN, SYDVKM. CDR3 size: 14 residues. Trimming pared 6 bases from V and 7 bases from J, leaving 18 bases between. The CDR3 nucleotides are TGTGCCAGCAGAAAAGGGACCTGGAACCATGAAGCTTTCTTT. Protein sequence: CASRKGTWNHEAFF.

The CDR3 loop is CSVINYGYTF. The CDR3 bases are TGCAGCGTCATTAACTATGGCTACACCTTC. The chain employs TRBV29-1 and TRBJ1-2; no firm D call. The germline CDR1 and CDR2 sequences are SQVTM and ANQGSEA. The CDR3 sequence is 10 residues long. Trimming removed 6 bases from V and 1 base from J, with 3 bases in between.

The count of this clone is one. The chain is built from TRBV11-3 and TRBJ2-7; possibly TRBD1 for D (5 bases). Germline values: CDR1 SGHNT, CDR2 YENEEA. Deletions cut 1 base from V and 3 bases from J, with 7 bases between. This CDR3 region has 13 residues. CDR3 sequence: CASSLAQGYEQYF. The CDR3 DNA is TGTGCCAGCAGCTTAGCCCAGGGCTACGAGCAGTACTTC.

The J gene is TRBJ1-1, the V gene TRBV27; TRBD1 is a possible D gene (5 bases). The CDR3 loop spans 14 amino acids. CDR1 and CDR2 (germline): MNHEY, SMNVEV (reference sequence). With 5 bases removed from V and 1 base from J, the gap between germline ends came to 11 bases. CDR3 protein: CASSLPGTNTEAFF. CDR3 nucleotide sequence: TGTGCCAGCAGTCTCCCGGGGACGAACACTGAAGCTTTCTTT.

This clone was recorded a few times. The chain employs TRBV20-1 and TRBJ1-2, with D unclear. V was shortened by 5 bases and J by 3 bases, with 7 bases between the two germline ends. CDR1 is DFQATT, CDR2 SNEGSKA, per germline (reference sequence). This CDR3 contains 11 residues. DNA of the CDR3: TGCAGTGCTCCCGGGGACTATGGCTACACCTTC. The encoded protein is CSAPGDYGYTF.

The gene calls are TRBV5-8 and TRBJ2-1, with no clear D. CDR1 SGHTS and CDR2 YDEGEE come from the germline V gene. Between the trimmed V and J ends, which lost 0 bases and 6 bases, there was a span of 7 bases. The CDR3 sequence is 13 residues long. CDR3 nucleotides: TGTGCCAGCAGCTTGGCTTGGGGCAATGAGCAGTTCTTC. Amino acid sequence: CASSLAWGNEQFF.

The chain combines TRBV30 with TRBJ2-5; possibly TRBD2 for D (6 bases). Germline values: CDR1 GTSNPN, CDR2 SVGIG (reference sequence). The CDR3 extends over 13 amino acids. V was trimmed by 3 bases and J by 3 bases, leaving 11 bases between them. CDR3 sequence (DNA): TGTGCCTGGAGCCGCGGGGCGGAAGAGACCCAGTACTTC. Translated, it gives CAWSRGAEETQYF. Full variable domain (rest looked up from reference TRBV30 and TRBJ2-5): SQTIHQWPATLVQPVGSPLSLECTVEGTSNPNLYWYRQAAGRGLQLLFYSVGIGQISSEVPQNLSASRPQDRQFILSSKKLLLSDSGFYLCAWSRGAEETQYFGPGTRLLVL.

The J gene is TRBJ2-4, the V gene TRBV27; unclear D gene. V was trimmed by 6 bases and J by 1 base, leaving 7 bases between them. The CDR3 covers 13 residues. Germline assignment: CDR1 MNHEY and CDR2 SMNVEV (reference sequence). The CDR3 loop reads CASRPRAKNIQYF. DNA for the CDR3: TGTGCCAGCAGACCGAGGGCCAAAAACATTCAGTACTTC.

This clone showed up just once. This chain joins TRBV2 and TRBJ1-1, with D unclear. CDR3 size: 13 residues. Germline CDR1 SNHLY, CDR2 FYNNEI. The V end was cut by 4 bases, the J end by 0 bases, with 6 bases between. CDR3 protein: CASSAQMNTEAFF. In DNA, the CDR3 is TGTGCCAGCAGTGCACAGATGAACACTGAAGCTTTCTTT.

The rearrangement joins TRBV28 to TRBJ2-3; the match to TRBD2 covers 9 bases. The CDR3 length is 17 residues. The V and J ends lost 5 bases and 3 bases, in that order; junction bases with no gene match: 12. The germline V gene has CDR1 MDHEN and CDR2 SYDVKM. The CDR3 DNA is TGTGCCAGCAGTCAAGCCCTCCTAGCGGGACCTACAGATACGCAGTATTTT. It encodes CASSQALLAGPTDTQYF.